This entry describes one TCR beta chain. Antigen: not known. This specimen comes from a study of T cell responses to AZD1222 COVID-19 vaccine. Study observations and caveats: Clonal diversity was possibly underestimated, and white British individuals and females predominated among donors. Breadth and depth of Spike-specific TCRs rose after two AZD1222 doses.

Sequenced by immunoSEQ multiplex PCR; TCRdb stores in-frame clones only, minus some. This sample yields about 150,000 clones, of which 90% are seen a single time; about 1.4% belongs to the top ten. V was pared by 3 bases and J by 5 bases, with 8 bases between. The CDR3 has 13 amino acids. CDR1 and CDR2 from the germline V gene are LNHDA and SQIVND (reference sequence). Pooled in the analysis were second doses at about 4 or about 12 weeks. The origin of this receptor is an adult who received the AZD1222 COVID-19 vaccine. The sequenced sample was peripheral blood, obtained 28 days after the second AZD1222 dose. V and J are TRBV19 and TRBJ1-5; D unresolved. The CDR3 DNA reads TGTGCCAGTAGTATCGGGTTCGATCAGCCCCAGCATTTT. It encodes CASSIGFDQPQHF.